These 10 T cell receptor beta chains originate from one sample sequenced in a study of naive and memory T cell subsets. The beta constant-region primer was an equimolar mix of two oligonucleotides covering TRBC1 and TRBC2. TCRdb itself ran the UMI-ligation and nested PCR reads through MiXCR, one entry per CDR3 protein. The sample lists approximately 140,000 distinct CDR3 sequences, about 18% occurring once. The source material was naive CD4+ T cells from blood. The receptor set was obtained from a human donor in good health.

This clonotype was counted many times. CDR3 coding DNA: TGTGCCAGCAGTTACGGGACAGGGGGCTCCTACGAGCAGTACTTC. This encodes CASSYGTGGSYEQYF. The chain links TRBV6-5 to TRBJ2-7, with TRBD1 matching 11 bases. The CDR3 sequence is 15 residues long. Germline loops: CDR1 MNHEY, CDR2 SVGAGI. V shed 2 bases, J shed 0 bases, and the junction held 0 bases outside the gene matches.

The chain couples TRBV10-3 to TRBJ2-3, with TRBD2 as a possible D gene (6 bases). CDR3 length: 15 residues. Between the trimmed V and J ends, which lost 6 bases and 1 base, there was a span of 14 bases. Germline V gives CDR1 ENHRY, CDR2 SYGVKD. The DNA for the CDR3 is TGTGCCATCAGCTCAGCGGGCTGGGGCACAGATACGCAGTATTTT. Protein sequence: CAISSAGWGTDTQYF.

This clonotype has only a few counts. The chain is built from TRBV7-8 and TRBJ2-5, with 8 bases identical to TRBD1. The CDR3 has 16 residues. Germline assignment: CDR1 SGHVS and CDR2 FQNEAQ. V shed 4 bases and J 2 bases; nucleotides not matched to a gene: 9. The CDR3 coding sequence is TGTGCCAGCAGCTCGAGAGGACAGGGTAGACAAGAGACCCAGTACTTC. Translation gives CASSSRGQGRQETQYF.

This clonotype was detected many times. This sequence joins TRBV10-2 and TRBJ1-1; D remains ambiguous. V lost 4 bases and J 5 bases, leaving 20 bases between the germline ends. The CDR3 consists of 16 residues. The germline V gene encodes CDR1 WSHSY and CDR2 SAAADI. CDR3 bases: TGCGCCAGCAGTGCGCAAGGTCCCTTGGTTAGGACTGAAGCTTTCTTT. As protein: CASSAQGPLVRTEAFF.

The chain links TRBV28 to TRBJ2-3, with D possibly TRBD1 on 7 matching bases. This CDR3 contains 15 residues. Trimming took 5 bases from V and 2 from J, leaving 14 bases between them. Germline CDR1 and CDR2: MDHEN and SYDVKM. The CDR3 nucleotides are TGTGCCAGCAGTCCGGGAGACAGGGACACAGATACGCAGTATTTT. This sequence encodes CASSPGDRDTDTQYF.

The chain recombines TRBV29-1 with TRBJ1-3; unclear D gene. The germline V and J ends were trimmed by 7 bases and 0 bases, with 7 bases remaining between them. The germline gives CDR1 SQVTM, CDR2 ANQGSEA. The CDR3 sequence is 12 residues long. The CDR3 DNA reads TGCAGCGCCCGTGTCTCTGGAAACACCATATATTTT. Protein product: CSARVSGNTIYF.

The chain carries TRBV7-9 and TRBJ2-7; D is uncertain. The CDR3 runs 15 residues. CDR1 SEHNR and CDR2 FQNEAQ come from the germline V gene (reference sequence). Trimming left V 4 bases short and J 4 bases short, with 17 bases between. The CDR3 DNA sequence: TGTGCCAGCAGCTCTTATTACGGACCAGCGTACGAGCAGTACTTC. Encoded protein: CASSSYYGPAYEQYF.

This clonotype was seen only a few times. V is TRBV19 and J is TRBJ2-7; D remains unclear. The CDR3 has 14 amino acids. CDR1 LNHDA and CDR2 SQIVND come from the germline V gene (reference sequence). The V end was cut by 4 bases, the J end by 1 base, with 11 bases between. DNA for the CDR3: TGTGCCAGTAGTACCCAGGCCGTATCCTACGAGCAGTACTTC. This gives the protein CASSTQAVSYEQYF.

The V gene is TRBV5-1, the J gene TRBJ2-1; TRBD2 aligns across 8 bases. The CDR3 spans 16 residues. Germline V gives CDR1 SGHRS, CDR2 YFSETQ. Losses at the gene ends were 1 base for V and 7 bases for J; bases not matched to a gene: 10. For the CDR3, the DNA is TGCGCCAGCAGCTTGATCCCAGCGGGAGTGTGGAATGAGCAGTTCTTC. Protein: CASSLIPAGVWNEQFF.

This clonotype was detected only a few times. Here the CDR3 reads CATSRIGWETYEQYF. CDR3 nucleotides: TGTGCCACCAGCAGAATCGGTTGGGAGACCTACGAGCAGTACTTC. This chain links TRBV15 with TRBJ2-7, with a possible D match to TRBD2 (5 bases). V was clipped by 2 bases and J by 2 bases, with 13 bases between them. The CDR3 is 15 residues long. Germline V gene sequence: CDR1 LNHNV, CDR2 YYDKDF (reference sequence).